This T cell receptor (beta chain) is drawn from a study of T cells in localized non-small cell lung cancer (dated by TCRdb to 2020 to 2022). The study in broad terms: Comparing tumors with uninvolved tumor-adjacent lungs, the study looked at the T cell repertoires of 200 to 250 patients with early-stage NSCLC. All 236 NSCLC patients in the cohort were treatment-naive and had localized lung tumors that were resected. A mean age of around 66 years was recorded for the NSCLC patients, of whom more than 120 were male and about a hundred were female. Points the paper makes about the study in general: Multi-region tumor sequencing was not performed, so intratumor heterogeneity could not be excluded. A median of about 61 of the top 100 tumor clones turned up in the paired uninvolved adjacent lung, and some 27 of those clones also ranked among the top 100 of that same adjacent lung. The highest T cell clonality was observed in uninvolved tumor-adjacent lung, where clonality exceeded that of tumor, suggesting that antigenic responses were more focused in uninvolved tumor-adjacent lung. Longer overall survival was associated with higher blood T cell density, whereas shorter survival was associated with higher adjacent-lung clonality. Because of the exploratory design, TCR variables were selected using unadjusted p-values without false-discovery rate correction.

At diagnosis, tumor, uninvolved tumor-adjacent lung and peripheral blood were collected and then preserved as a mix of FFPE and fresh-frozen material. For TCR repertoire profiling, blood samples were analyzed as peripheral blood mononuclear cells. As concerns this clone: Its antigen remains undetermined. No much larger clone is present one base from it, and per-base qualities are unavailable.

TCR beta CDR3 regions were sequenced from DNA using the immunoSEQ Assay. The source study handled its data this way. T cell density was computed as TCR beta template counts normalized to usable DNA estimated by amplifying housekeeping genes. Using the preseqR package, richness was estimated by extrapolating to 120,000 templates for tissue samples and 400,000 templates for PBMC samples. Clonality was defined as one minus Pielou's evenness. Tissue-enriched TCRs were identified through differential abundance testing performed on productive amino-acid clonotypes, with a minimum total count of 5 and an alpha of 0.1. The Jaccard Index and the Morisita Overlap Index were used to quantify repertoire overlap between compartments. GLIPH grouped TCR beta CDR3s together with public tetramer-defined viral CDR3s, and a viral motif had to include at least three viral sequences and also show V-gene enrichment. TCRdb took this table from immuneACCESS and kept in-frame rearrangements with V and J called. Such tables lack part of the clones; where checked against another copy, unresolved V genes explain under half of the gap, and the rest is unexplained. V and J calls and clone size are as listed in that table; D and trimming were resolved from the DNA. Present in this sample are about 30,000 clones, around 89% of which were seen just once. The ten largest account for 9% to 12% of the sample.

The germline V gene yields SGHRS for CDR1 and YFSETQ for CDR2. V is cut by 5 bases and J by 1 base, and the space between the germline ends is 9 bases. The CDR3 goes from the cysteine to the phenylalanine over 13 residues. Only the CDR3 portion is preserved as DNA: 39 bases, with reading frame beginning at the first base. The receptor comes from a woman aged 40-75 years with stage I lung adenocarcinoma. The material sequenced was peripheral blood, taken before any cancer treatment. The rearrangement joined TRBV5-1 to TRBJ2-5, and the D gene may be TRBD1, 5 bases matching. In nucleotides, the sequence is TGCGCCAGCAGATCAGGGCCCCAAGAGACCCAGTACTTC. The encoded protein is CASRSGPQETQYF. With the portions outside the CDR3 filled from the reference TRBV5-1 and TRBJ2-5 genes, the complete variable region becomes KAGVTQTPRYLIKTRGQQVTLSCSPISGHRSVSWYQQTPGQGLQFLFEYFSETQRNKGNFPGRFSGRQFSNSRSEMNVSTLELGDSALYLCASRSGPQETQYFGPGTRLLVL.